A single sample gave rise to the 10 T cell receptor beta chains below, sequenced in a study of vaccination effects on CD4 cells after COVID-19. The data were produced by immunoSEQ multiplex PCR, yet TCRdb's version contains in-frame clones alone and is incomplete. The table has roughly 68,000 clones, 70% to 75% seen once. These TCRs are of unknown antigen specificity. Before any sequencing was done, the ViraFEST assay used viral peptide pools to expand antigen-specific CD4+ T cells. Investigators separated out CD4+ T cells once approximately 10 days of culture had passed. Participants got two doses of BNT162b2 or mRNA-1273 vaccine. The sample here was CD4+ T cells from PBMCs cultured with HCoV-229E spike peptides, taken after COVID-19 vaccination. The receptors were sampled from a human donor who received a COVID-19 vaccine.

This sequence joins TRBV6-5 and TRBJ1-1; D might be TRBD1 (5 bases). CDR3 length: 12 amino acids. The V gene's germline CDR1 is MNHEY and CDR2 SVGAGI. The V and J ends lost 8 bases and 3 bases respectively, with 10 bases between them. CDR3 DNA sequence: TGTGCCAGCTCTCTGGGGCACACTGAAGCTTTCTTT. Translation: CASSLGHTEAFF.

The chain links TRBV14 to TRBJ2-5; D ambiguous. Germline-derived CDR1 and CDR2 are SGHDN and FVKESK. V lost 4 bases to trimming and J lost 3 bases, with 9 bases between them. The CDR3 is 13 residues long. CDR3 loop: CASSPGLEETQYF. Written as DNA, the CDR3 is TGTGCCAGCAGCCCTGGGCTGGAAGAGACCCAGTACTTC.

The genes are TRBV14 and TRBJ2-7; no reliable D call. This CDR3 spans 15 amino acids. Germline V gene lookup returns CDR1 SGHDN and CDR2 FVKESK. With 4 bases removed from V and 3 bases from J, the gap between germline ends came to 16 bases. This CDR3 is CASSPSAPNNYEQYV. CDR3 bases: TGTGCCAGCAGCCCAAGCGCCCCAAACAACTACGAGCAGTACGTC.

The chain links TRBV5-1 to TRBJ2-6; the D is unclear. V was cut by 4 bases and J by 0 bases, with 14 bases left in between. The CDR3 is 17 residues long. Germline CDR1 and CDR2: SGHRS and YFSETQ. Written as DNA, the CDR3 is TGCGCCAGCAGCCAGGTTTCTTCGAACTCTGGGGCCAACGTCCTGACTTTC. Translation: CASSQVSSNSGANVLTF. Full variable domain (remainder filled in from reference TRBV5-1 and TRBJ2-6): KAGVTQTPRYLIKTRGQQVTLSCSPISGHRSVSWYQQTPGQGLQFLFEYFSETQRNKGNFPGRFSGRQFSNSRSEMNVSTLELGDSALYLCASSQVSSNSGANVLTFGAGSRLTVL.

The chain has TRBV20-1 and TRBJ2-5, with TRBD2 identical over 9 bases. V dropped 3 bases and J dropped 5; count of bases not matched to a gene: 10. The CDR3 is made up of 15 amino acids. Germline CDR1 reads DFQATT; CDR2 reads SNEGSKA (reference sequence). The CDR3 loop is CSASRAGGPLETQYF. CDR3 coding DNA: TGCAGTGCTAGTAGGGCGGGGGGGCCCCTGGAGACCCAGTACTTC.

The chain has TRBV19 and TRBJ2-2, with D tentatively TRBD2 (7 bases). The CDR3 length is 15 residues. Trimming removed 7 bases at V and 3 bases at J, with 15 bases between. CDR1 is LNHDA, CDR2 SQIVND, per germline (reference sequence). CDR3 in DNA: TGTGCCAGTATGGGGGGGCGAGTGTACACCGGGGAGCTGTTTTTT. The encoded protein is CASMGGRVYTGELFF.

The chain has TRBV5-1 and TRBJ1-3; 8 bases are shared with TRBD1. Trimming cost V 4 bases and J 8 bases; bases outside gene matches: 5. This CDR3 is 13 amino acids long. Germline V gene sequence: CDR1 SGHRS, CDR2 YFSETQ. The CDR3 region is CASSRGQGDTIYF. The CDR3 DNA sequence: TGCGCCAGCAGCCGCGGACAGGGAGACACCATATATTTT.

This clone has a handful of counts. V and J are TRBV4-3 and TRBJ2-7; 8 nucleotides align to TRBD1. CDR3 size: 15 residues. Germline-derived CDR1 and CDR2 are LGHNA and YSLEER. After removal of 3 bases from V and 3 bases from J, the junction contained 7 bases not matched to a gene. The CDR3 DNA sequence: TGCGCCAGCAGCCACTACACGGACAGGGACTACGAGCAGTACGTC. Translation: CASSHYTDRDYEQYV.

J is TRBJ1-2 and V is TRBV28; D is ambiguous. The CDR3 consists of 14 residues. Germline-derived CDR1 and CDR2 are MDHEN and SYDVKM. The V end lost 2 bases, the J end lost 4 bases, and 11 bases lay between the germline ends. The CDR3 nucleotides are TGTGCCAGCAGTTTAGGCGACATGGTCTATGGCTACACCTTC. Its protein product is CASSLGDMVYGYTF.

V usage is TRBV2 and J usage is TRBJ1-4, with 8 bases fitting TRBD1. The germline V gene encodes CDR1 SNHLY and CDR2 FYNNEI. Trimming took 6 bases from V and 2 from J; bases not matched to a gene: 11. The CDR3 is 17 amino acids. CDR3 in amino acids: CASRIGQGSNTNEKLFF. The CDR3 nucleotides read TGTGCCAGCAGGATAGGACAGGGATCCAACACTAATGAAAAACTGTTTTTT.